The 21 T cell receptor beta chains listed next were all sequenced from one sample in a study of response to subunit inactivated influenza vaccine (dated by TCRdb to 2016 to 2019). The library was made by RT-PCR. The listed sequencing device is Illumina HiSeq 2500. TCRdb's own reprocessing of the public reads used fastp at Q25 and MiXCR and kept productive beta chains. Here each entry gathers all rows of one CDR3 protein and keeps the most common genes and DNA. Here the sample has 500,000 to 650,000 distinct CDR3 sequences; approximately 7.7% occur a single time. The biggest ten clones account for around 13% of the sample. The sequencing used PBMCs from blood, collected roughly 24 months after vaccination. These receptors all come from a man between 50 and 69 years old who received an inactivated influenza vaccine. Donor details come from another sample of the same person, matched by shared clones.

This clonotype has ten or more counts. The chain joins TRBV7-2 to TRBJ2-1, with D possibly TRBD1 on 5 matching bases. Trimming stripped 8 bases from V and 6 bases from J, with 14 bases between. Germline V gene data show CDR1 as SGHTA and CDR2 as FQGNSA. CDR3 length equals 13 residues. The CDR3 coding sequence is TGTGCCAGCCATCCTAGGGGCGGCAATGAGCAGTTCTTC. Translated, it gives CASHPRGGNEQFF.

At least ten counts were recorded for this clonotype. The chain uses TRBV5-1 and TRBJ2-5; the D gene is possibly TRBD1 (6 bases). The CDR3 is 14 amino acids. The V and J ends lost 2 bases and 6 bases respectively, with 14 bases between them. Looked up from germline, CDR1 is SGHRS and CDR2 is YFSETQ. This CDR3 reads CASSLGDRQQTQYF. The CDR3 DNA sequence: TGCGCCAGCAGCTTAGGTGACAGGCAACAGACCCAGTACTTC.

V is TRBV20-1 and J is TRBJ1-6; D is ambiguous. CDR1 DFQATT and CDR2 SNEGSKA come from the germline V gene (reference sequence). The CDR3 loop spans 14 amino acids. The chain's CDR3 is CATLMSSYNSPLHF. CDR3 nucleotide sequence: TGCGCGACACTGATGAGCTCCTATAATTCACCCCTCCACTTT.

A few counts support this clonotype. The rearrangement joins TRBV29-1 to TRBJ2-3, with 7 bases fitting TRBD2. The CDR3 is 14 amino acids. Germline loops: CDR1 SQVTM, CDR2 ANQGSEA. After removal of 4 bases from V and 2 bases from J, the junction contained 6 bases not matched to a gene. The CDR3 nucleotides read TGCAGCGTTGCCCCTAGCGGTACCACAGATACGCAGTATTTT. It translates to CSVAPSGTTDTQYF.

This clonotype turned up a few times. J is TRBJ2-7 and V is TRBV6-5, with a weak D call TRBD2 (7 bases). This CDR3 has 16 amino acids. V was trimmed by 0 bases and J by 2 bases, leaving 14 bases between them. Per the germline V gene, CDR1 is MNHEY and CDR2 is SVGAGI. The CDR3 is CASSYSTGGITYEQYF. The CDR3 DNA reads as TGTGCCAGCAGTTACTCAACGGGGGGCATAACCTACGAGCAGTACTTC.

The chain uses TRBV5-1 and TRBJ2-1; the match to TRBD1 covers 8 bases. V lost 3 bases, J lost 3 bases, and 5 bases stayed unmatched. CDR3 length: 15 residues. Germline V gives CDR1 SGHRS, CDR2 YFSETQ. This chain's CDR3 is CASSSTGDFYNEQFF. In DNA form, the CDR3 reads TGCGCCAGCAGCTCGACAGGGGATTTCTACAATGAGCAGTTCTTC.

The chain is built from TRBV3-1 and TRBJ1-1; D ambiguous. This CDR3 contains 14 residues. Germline V gene data show CDR1 as LGHDT and CDR2 as YNNKEL (reference sequence). Trimming removed 3 bases from V and 6 bases from J, with 14 bases in between. The CDR3 protein is CASSQPGSASEAFF. The CDR3 nucleotides read TGTGCCAGCAGCCAGCCTGGGTCGGCGTCTGAAGCTTTCTTT.

This clonotype was seen at least ten times. V and J are TRBV5-1 and TRBJ1-4, with D maybe TRBD1 (6 bases). Trimming shortened V by 4 bases and J by 5 bases, and 12 bases separated the two germline ends. The CDR3 sequence is 14 residues long. Germline V gives CDR1 SGHRS, CDR2 YFSETQ. The CDR3 loop reads CASSTGTKNEKLFF. Here the CDR3 DNA reads TGCGCCAGCAGCACCGGGACAAAAAATGAAAAACTGTTTTTT.

This clonotype showed up just a few times. The J gene is TRBJ2-2, the V gene TRBV19; D is possibly TRBD1 (5 bases). Trimming removed 3 bases from V and 1 base from J, with 12 bases in between. CDR3 size: 16 residues. Germline lookup yields CDR1 LNHDA and CDR2 SQIVND (reference sequence). The CDR3 coding sequence is TGTGCCAGTAGTATGGGCGACAGAATGAACACCGGGGAGCTGTTTTTT. Its translation: CASSMGDRMNTGELFF. Full variable domain (outside the CDR3, taken from reference TRBV19 and TRBJ2-2): DGGITQSPKYLFRKEGQNVTLSCEQNLNHDAMYWYRQDPGQGLRLIYYSQIVNDFQKGDIAEGYSVSREKKESFPLTVTSAQKNPTAFYLCASSMGDRMNTGELFFGEGSRLTVL.

The J gene is TRBJ2-7, the V gene TRBV5-1; 7 bases align to TRBD1. This CDR3 is built from 15 residues. The V gene end was trimmed by 4 bases and the J gene end by 1 base; junction bases not matched to a gene: 8. Germline CDR1 and CDR2: SGHRS and YFSETQ. CDR3 region: CASSMGAGGSYEQYF. The CDR3 DNA reads as TGCGCCAGCAGCATGGGGGCAGGGGGATCCTACGAGCAGTACTTC. The complete variable domain, with remaining parts taken from reference TRBV5-1 and TRBJ2-7, reads KAGVTQTPRYLIKTRGQQVTLSCSPISGHRSVSWYQQTPGQGLQFLFEYFSETQRNKGNFPGRFSGRQFSNSRSEMNVSTLELGDSALYLCASSMGAGGSYEQYFGPGTRLTVT.

This clonotype was observed a handful of times. This chain joins TRBV19 and TRBJ2-6; D may be TRBD2 (5 bases). Trimming pared 6 bases from V and 0 bases from J, leaving 12 bases between. The V gene's germline CDR1 is LNHDA and CDR2 SQIVND (reference sequence). The CDR3 has 16 residues. The CDR3: CASRAPGSSGANVLTF. DNA for the CDR3: TGTGCCAGTAGGGCCCCGGGGAGCTCTGGGGCCAACGTCCTGACTTTC.

J is TRBJ2-5 and V is TRBV10-3, with 11 bases matching TRBD2. V gave up 3 bases and J gave up 2 bases; unmatched junction bases: 5. Germline V gene lookup returns CDR1 ENHRY and CDR2 SYGVKD. This CDR3 is built from 16 residues. Here the CDR3 reads CAISEGLAGLQETQYF. The CDR3 nucleotides read TGTGCCATCAGTGAAGGACTAGCGGGTTTACAAGAGACCCAGTACTTC.

The table lists this clonotype with many counts. The rearrangement joins TRBV10-1 to TRBJ2-2; tentative D call: TRBD2 (5 bases). The CDR3 is made up of 14 amino acids. Trimming took off 4 bases at V and 0 bases at J, with 6 bases between the two ends. Looked up from germline, CDR1 is WNHNN and CDR2 is SYGVQD (reference sequence). As DNA, the CDR3 is TGCGCCAGCAGTGGGGGAGCGAACACCGGGGAGCTGTTTTTT. The encoded protein is CASSGGANTGELFF.

J is TRBJ1-1 and V is TRBV10-3; no reliable D call. The CDR3 spans 14 residues. Germline lookup yields CDR1 ENHRY and CDR2 SYGVKD. Deletions cut 3 bases from V and 0 bases from J, with 8 bases between. The CDR3 DNA is TGTGCCATCAGTGATTGGGGAATGAACACTGAAGCTTTCTTT. The encoded protein is CAISDWGMNTEAFF.

J is TRBJ1-1 and V is TRBV18; D call uncertain. This CDR3 has 14 amino acids. Germline values: CDR1 KGHSH, CDR2 LQKENI. The ends were cut back, 2 bases at V and 2 bases at J, with 9 bases in the middle. The CDR3 loop reads CASSPTASNTEAFF. CDR3 DNA: TGTGCCAGCTCACCAACGGCCAGTAACACTGAAGCTTTCTTT.

This clonotype was recorded many times. The genes are TRBV25-1 and TRBJ2-7, with D possibly being TRBD1 (5 bases). Germline V lookup: CDR1 MGHDK, CDR2 SYGVNS. This CDR3 is 14 amino acids long. The V and J ends lost 2 bases and 3 bases respectively, with 11 bases between them. The CDR3 reads CASSELSGNYEQYF. The CDR3 coding sequence is TGTGCCAGCAGTGAACTATCAGGGAACTACGAGCAGTACTTC.

At least ten counts were recorded for this clonotype. The chain combines TRBV12-3 or TRBV12-4 with TRBJ1-5; D is uncertain. CDR3 length: 14 residues. Trimming removed 3 bases from V and 0 bases from J, with 6 bases in between. The CDR3 bases are TGTGCCAGCAGTTTTAAGTCTAGCAATCAGCCCCAGCATTTT. Translating it yields CASSFKSSNQPQHF.

This clonotype was seen only a few times. The CDR3 DNA is TGTGCCAGCAGTTTAGGAGTAGGGCGTGACGAGCAGTACTTC. As protein: CASSLGVGRDEQYF. The V call is TRBV12-3 or TRBV12-4, the J call TRBJ2-7, with D hard to call. V lost 1 base and J lost 5, with 12 bases in between. This CDR3 is built from 14 residues.

This clonotype was seen repeatedly, ten times or more. The chain employs TRBV20-1 and TRBJ1-2; D possibly corresponds to TRBD1 (6 bases). The CDR3 spans 14 residues. The germline V and J ends were trimmed by 5 bases and 4 bases, with 17 bases remaining between them. The germline gives CDR1 DFQATT, CDR2 SNEGSKA (reference sequence). The CDR3 DNA is TGCAGTGCTTCGGGACAATCTGTCGGCTATGGCTACACCTTC. Translated, it gives CSASGQSVGYGYTF.

This clonotype showed up just a few times. The rearrangement joins TRBV4-2 to TRBJ1-6, with D uncertain. CDR3 length: 16 amino acids. Trimming shortened V by 0 bases and J by 5 bases, and 11 bases separated the two germline ends. The germline V gene encodes CDR1 LGHNA and CDR2 YNFKEQ. The CDR3, as DNA: TGTGCCAGCAGCCAAGATCATACGGATAATAATTCACCCCTCCACTTT. Residues: CASSQDHTDNNSPLHF.

This clonotype was counted between two and nine times. The chain recombines TRBV7-9 with TRBJ1-1; D ambiguous. The CDR3 is 14 amino acids. The V and J ends lost 1 base and 4 bases respectively, with 10 bases between them. From germline, CDR1 is SEHNR and CDR2 FQNEAQ (reference sequence). The DNA of the CDR3 is TGTGCCAGCAGCTTAGGGGCCCCGGGCACTGAAGCTTTCTTT. It yields the protein CASSLGAPGTEAFF.